This section outlines one T cell receptor beta chain sequence together with its context. What it binds is unknown. The data were taken from a study of T cell responses to AZD1222 COVID-19 vaccine. At the level of the study: Second-dose intervals near 4 or 12 weeks were combined. Study conclusions and caveats: Reportedly, nearly half the spike-specific TCRs target unmutated variant regions.

This CDR3 is 15 amino acids long. V trimming: 4 bases; J trimming: 9 bases; junction bases outside the gene matches: 8. Germline V lookup: CDR1 LNHDA, CDR2 SQIVND (reference sequence). TCRdb's table, derived via immunoSEQ multiplex PCR, lists solely in-frame clones and lacks some. The sample has approximately 70,000 clones, 82% seen once. The source is an adult in good health. Specimen: peripheral blood, collected on day 0 of AZD1222 vaccination. The J gene is TRBJ2-1, the V gene TRBV19, with TRBD2 identical over 11 bases. In DNA, the CDR3 is TGTGCCAGTAGTAGGCTTAGCGGGGGGGCCATTGAGCAGTTCTTC. Its translation is CASSRLSGGAIEQFF.